This T cell receptor (beta chain) originates from a study of beta chain features in type 1 diabetes. Study context: Age, gender and cell yields were similar between patients and healthy donors.

This clone appeared a few times. The target antigen is unknown. The CDR3 length is 13 residues. V dropped 4 bases and J dropped 4 bases, with 8 bases sitting between them. Germline V lookup: CDR1 KGHSH, CDR2 LQKENI. The study reverse transcribed the entire isolated RNA, so it sequenced expressed TCRB transcripts. The table came from immunoSEQ multiplex PCR; TCRdb's copy has only in-frame clones and leaves some out. Here the sample spans approximately 140,000 clones, 6.9% being singletons. Regarding the study as a whole: Insertion counts at VDJ junctions were lower in type 1 diabetes patients, who also showed more deletions there.

The specimen was central memory CD4+ T cells from blood. V gene TRBV18 combines with J gene TRBJ2-1; weak D call: TRBD1 (6 bases). The clonotype originates from a woman younger than 45 in good health. The CDR3 coding sequence is TGTGCCAGCTCACGCGGACAGTACAATGAGCAGTTCTTC. Translated: CASSRGQYNEQFF.